These T cell receptor beta chains were read from a single sample in a study of cytotoxic CD8 clonotypes in ibrutinib-treated CLL. Profiling relied on immunoSEQ multiplex PCR, and the TCRdb table lists in-frame clones only, not all of them. Found here are some 10,000 clones, over 60% of them singletons; the top ten hold 15% to 20%. Source: PBMCs, taken at disease progression, from a patient treated with ibrutinib. These receptors all come from a human donor with chronic lymphocytic leukemia. CDR3s include the opening cysteine and the closing phenylalanine or tryptophan. The D gene is left open where the match is weak. Not all rows give a size; the values are once, few, many and, for expanded clones, a class.

clone_size: .; v_call: TRBV2; d_call: .; j_call: TRBJ2-1; cdr3_aa: CASSEAWGTYNEQFF; cdr3_nt: TGTGCCAGCAGTGAAGCTTGGGGAACCTACAATGAGCAGTTCTTC
clone_size: .; v_call: TRBV5-1; d_call: TRBD1; j_call: TRBJ1-2; cdr3_aa: CASSTGQFKTHGYTF; cdr3_nt: TGCGCCAGCAGCACGGGACAGTTTAAAACTCATGGCTACACCTTC
clone_size: once; v_call: TRBV5-4; d_call: .; j_call: TRBJ1-2; cdr3_aa: CASSAPRQTNWGYTF; cdr3_nt: TGTGCCAGCAGCGCTCCGAGACAGACTAATTGGGGCTACACCTTC
clone_size: few; v_call: TRBV19; d_call: .; j_call: TRBJ1-1; cdr3_aa: CASSLRQTNTEAFF; cdr3_nt: TGTGCCAGTAGTCTACGACAGACGAACACTGAAGCTTTCTTT
clone_size: medium-sized; v_call: TRBV5-8; d_call: .; j_call: TRBJ1-4; cdr3_aa: CASSRRAGINEKLFF; cdr3_nt: TGTGCCAGCAGCCGTCGGGCAGGTATTAATGAAAAACTGTTTTTT
clone_size: few; v_call: TRBV19; d_call: .; j_call: TRBJ1-5; cdr3_aa: CASSITGRVNQPQHF; cdr3_nt: TGTGCCAGTAGTATAACGGGTAGGGTCAATCAGCCCCAGCATTTT
clone_size: .; v_call: TRBV10-1; d_call: TRBD2; j_call: TRBJ2-1; cdr3_aa: CASSEFGTSGSGEQFF; cdr3_nt: TGCGCCAGCAGTGAATTCGGGACTAGCGGGAGCGGAGAGCAGTTCTTC
clone_size: .; v_call: TRBV7-8; d_call: .; j_call: TRBJ2-7; cdr3_aa: CASSLVGQLYEQYF; cdr3_nt: TGTGCCAGCAGCTTAGTTGGACAGCTCTACGAGCAGTACTTC
clone_size: .; v_call: TRBV2; d_call: TRBD2; j_call: TRBJ2-1; cdr3_aa: CASSPRLAEEQFF; cdr3_nt: TGTGCCAGCAGTCCTCGCCTAGCGGAAGAGCAGTTCTTC
clone_size: .; v_call: TRBV6-6; d_call: TRBD1; j_call: TRBJ1-3; cdr3_aa: CASSLQGAGGNTIYF; cdr3_nt: TGTGCCAGCAGTTTACAGGGGGCTGGTGGAAACACCATATATTTT
clone_size: medium-sized; v_call: TRBV28; d_call: .; j_call: TRBJ1-2; cdr3_aa: CASSPPVYGYTF; cdr3_nt: TGTGCCAGCAGCCCTCCGGTCTATGGCTACACCTTC
clone_size: .; v_call: TRBV2; d_call: .; j_call: TRBJ2-3; cdr3_aa: CASSKYTDTQYF; cdr3_nt: TGTGCCAGCAGTAAATACACAGATACGCAGTATTTT
clone_size: .; v_call: TRBV7-6; d_call: TRBD1; j_call: TRBJ1-2; cdr3_aa: CASSPIGTGLYTF; cdr3_nt: TGTGCCAGCAGCCCGATTGGGACAGGTCTCTACACCTTC
clone_size: few; v_call: TRBV15; d_call: TRBD2; j_call: TRBJ2-3; cdr3_aa: CATSRESGGAKDTQYF; cdr3_nt: TGTGCCACCAGCAGAGAGAGCGGGGGGGCCAAAGATACGCAGTATTTT
clone_size: few; v_call: TRBV2; d_call: TRBD1; j_call: TRBJ1-2; cdr3_aa: CASSAHSGQGPYGYTF; cdr3_nt: TGTGCCAGCAGTGCCCATAGTGGACAGGGGCCCTATGGCTACACCTTC
clone_size: .; v_call: TRBV10-3; d_call: .; j_call: TRBJ2-2; cdr3_aa: CAIQWHTGELFF; cdr3_nt: TGTGCCATCCAGTGGCACACCGGGGAGCTGTTTTTT
clone_size: .; v_call: TRBV2; d_call: TRBD1; j_call: TRBJ2-2; cdr3_aa: CASNRLQGLGGELFF; cdr3_nt: TGTGCCAGCAACAGGTTACAGGGGTTAGGCGGGGAGCTGTTTTTT
clone_size: once; v_call: TRBV5-1; d_call: .; j_call: TRBJ2-1; cdr3_aa: CASSLGSNEQFF; cdr3_nt: TGCGCCAGCAGCTTGGGATCCAATGAGCAGTTCTTC
clone_size: few; v_call: TRBV18; d_call: .; j_call: TRBJ1-1; cdr3_aa: CASSRGVEAFF; cdr3_nt: TGTGCCAGCTCACGGGGGGTTGAAGCTTTCTTT
clone_size: hyperexpanded; v_call: TRBV2; d_call: .; j_call: TRBJ2-1; cdr3_aa: CASSPGGYSSYNEQFF; cdr3_nt: TGTGCCAGCAGTCCCGGAGGGTACAGCTCCTACAATGAGCAGTTCTTC
clone_size: few; v_call: TRBV6-5; d_call: .; j_call: TRBJ2-7; cdr3_aa: CASSPTGQPYEQYF; cdr3_nt: TGTGCCAGCAGTCCGACGGGACAACCCTACGAGCAGTACTTC
clone_size: .; v_call: TRBV30; d_call: .; j_call: TRBJ2-1; cdr3_aa: CAQLGGWNEQFF; cdr3_nt: TGTGCCCAATTAGGGGGATGGAATGAGCAGTTCTTC
clone_size: .; v_call: TRBV5-6; d_call: .; j_call: TRBJ2-7; cdr3_aa: CASSSGRTRYEQYF; cdr3_nt: TGTGCCAGCAGCTCCGGCAGGACCCGCTACGAGCAGTACTTC
clone_size: .; v_call: TRBV11-3; d_call: .; j_call: TRBJ2-1; cdr3_aa: CASSLGSFDNEQFF; cdr3_nt: TGTGCCAGCAGCTTAGGCAGCTTCGACAATGAGCAGTTCTTC
clone_size: .; v_call: TRBV7-9; d_call: .; j_call: TRBJ1-2; cdr3_aa: CASSLERNGYTF; cdr3_nt: TGTGCCAGCAGCTTAGAAAGGAATGGCTACACCTTC
clone_size: few; v_call: TRBV2; d_call: TRBD2; j_call: TRBJ2-5; cdr3_aa: CASRGGGETQYF; cdr3_nt: TGTGCCAGCAGGGGCGGGGGGGAGACCCAGTACTTC
clone_size: few; v_call: TRBV9; d_call: .; j_call: TRBJ1-4; cdr3_aa: CASSVAVGTNEKLFF; cdr3_nt: TGTGCCAGCAGCGTAGCGGTGGGTACTAATGAAAAACTGTTTTTT
clone_size: .; v_call: TRBV28; d_call: .; j_call: TRBJ2-1; cdr3_aa: CATHKPYNEQFF; cdr3_nt: TGTGCCACCCACAAGCCTTACAATGAGCAGTTCTTC
clone_size: once; v_call: TRBV6-1; d_call: .; j_call: TRBJ1-1; cdr3_aa: CASSIQPNTEAFF; cdr3_nt: TGTGCCAGCAGCATACAGCCGAACACTGAAGCTTTCTTT
clone_size: .; v_call: TRBV28; d_call: TRBD1; j_call: TRBJ2-1; cdr3_aa: CASSFRPGQGAFEQFF; cdr3_nt: TGTGCCAGCAGTTTCCGCCCGGGACAGGGGGCTTTTGAGCAGTTCTTC
clone_size: .; v_call: TRBV10-3; d_call: .; j_call: TRBJ2-7; cdr3_aa: CAISERTANF; cdr3_nt: TGTGCCATCAGTGAGCGGACTGCTAACTTC
clone_size: .; v_call: TRBV5-1; d_call: TRBD1; j_call: TRBJ1-4; cdr3_aa: CASSSGTGGSNEKLFF; cdr3_nt: TGCGCCAGCAGCTCCGGGACAGGGGGAAGTAATGAAAAACTGTTTTTT
clone_size: .; v_call: TRBV30; d_call: .; j_call: TRBJ1-3; cdr3_aa: CAWSVLGQLGTGNTIYF; cdr3_nt: TGTGCCTGGAGTGTACTCGGCCAACTAGGAACTGGAAACACCATATATTTT
clone_size: .; v_call: TRBV5-1; d_call: .; j_call: TRBJ2-1; cdr3_aa: CASSLAGGGGLDEQFF; cdr3_nt: TGCGCCAGCAGCTTGGCCGGCGGGGGCGGTTTGGATGAGCAGTTCTTC
clone_size: .; v_call: TRBV6-1; d_call: .; j_call: TRBJ2-7; cdr3_aa: CASSEGVGRGRPEQYF; cdr3_nt: TGTGCCAGCAGTGAGGGTGTGGGGAGGGGGCGCCCCGAGCAGTACTTC
clone_size: .; v_call: TRBV29-1; d_call: .; j_call: TRBJ1-3; cdr3_aa: CSAILQGYSGNTIYF; cdr3_nt: TGCAGCGCGATACTACAGGGTTACTCTGGAAACACCATATATTTT
clone_size: .; v_call: TRBV4-2; d_call: .; j_call: TRBJ2-3; cdr3_aa: CASSQDPQGTDTQYF; cdr3_nt: TGTGCCAGCAGCCAAGACCCACAGGGTACAGATACGCAGTATTTT
clone_size: .; v_call: TRBV19; d_call: TRBD2; j_call: TRBJ2-1; cdr3_aa: CASRSGLAHNEQFF; cdr3_nt: TGTGCCAGTAGAAGCGGACTAGCCCACAATGAGCAGTTCTTC
clone_size: .; v_call: TRBV2; d_call: TRBD1; j_call: TRBJ2-5; cdr3_aa: CASRSGTGSETQYF; cdr3_nt: TGTGCCAGCAGATCCGGGACAGGCAGTGAGACCCAGTACTTC
clone_size: .; v_call: TRBV7-9; d_call: TRBD1; j_call: TRBJ1-1; cdr3_aa: CASSLATGYGEAFF; cdr3_nt: TGTGCCAGCAGCTTAGCGACAGGGTATGGTGAAGCTTTCTTT
clone_size: .; v_call: TRBV5-1; d_call: TRBD2; j_call: TRBJ2-7; cdr3_aa: CASSLGLAGGEQYF; cdr3_nt: TGCGCCAGCAGCTTGGGACTAGCGGGAGGCGAGCAGTACTTC
clone_size: .; v_call: TRBV5-6; d_call: .; j_call: TRBJ1-3; cdr3_aa: CASSFWTAGNTIYF; cdr3_nt: TGTGCCAGCAGCTTCTGGACAGCTGGAAACACCATATATTTT
clone_size: .; v_call: TRBV28; d_call: TRBD2; j_call: TRBJ2-7; cdr3_aa: CASSITSGNAEQYF; cdr3_nt: TGTGCCAGCAGCATTACTAGCGGGAATGCAGAGCAGTACTTC
clone_size: .; v_call: TRBV5-6; d_call: TRBD1; j_call: TRBJ1-2; cdr3_aa: CASSLYGWDRPGYTF; cdr3_nt: TGTGCCAGCAGCTTGTACGGGTGGGACAGGCCTGGCTACACCTTC
clone_size: medium-sized; v_call: TRBV2; d_call: TRBD2; j_call: TRBJ2-2; cdr3_aa: CASSGGDTGELFF; cdr3_nt: TGTGCCAGTTCCGGGGGGGACACCGGGGAGCTGTTTTTT
clone_size: few; v_call: TRBV19; d_call: .; j_call: TRBJ2-7; cdr3_aa: CASSPYGGESYEQYF; cdr3_nt: TGTGCCAGTAGTCCTTATGGCGGGGAGTCCTACGAGCAGTACTTC
clone_size: .; v_call: TRBV7-2; d_call: .; j_call: TRBJ2-1; cdr3_aa: CASSLAVGGYNEQFF; cdr3_nt: TGTGCCAGCAGCTTAGCCGTCGGAGGCTACAATGAGCAGTTCTTC
clone_size: .; v_call: TRBV6-6; d_call: .; j_call: TRBJ1-1; cdr3_aa: CASSYSGQGYRAFF; cdr3_nt: TGTGCCAGCAGTTACTCAGGGCAGGGGTATCGTGCTTTCTTT
clone_size: few; v_call: TRBV29-1; d_call: .; j_call: TRBJ1-4; cdr3_aa: CSVEEGPNEKLFF; cdr3_nt: TGCAGCGTAGAGGAGGGGCCTAATGAAAAACTGTTTTTT
clone_size: .; v_call: TRBV14; d_call: .; j_call: TRBJ1-4; cdr3_aa: CASSPGREKLFF; cdr3_nt: TGTGCCAGCAGCCCCGGACGGGAAAAACTGTTTTTT
clone_size: .; v_call: TRBV15; d_call: TRBD1; j_call: TRBJ1-4; cdr3_aa: CATSRDIGGVGKLFF; cdr3_nt: TGTGCCACCAGCAGAGATATAGGGGGCGTCGGAAAACTGTTTTTT
clone_size: .; v_call: TRBV29-1; d_call: .; j_call: TRBJ1-2; cdr3_aa: CSVVAVGHYGYTF; cdr3_nt: TGCAGCGTTGTCGCTGTGGGACACTATGGCTACACCTTC
clone_size: .; v_call: TRBV20-1; d_call: .; j_call: TRBJ2-5; cdr3_aa: CSARVVETQYF; cdr3_nt: TGCAGTGCTAGAGTAGTCGAGACCCAGTACTTC